Detailed here is one TCR beta chain. This sample is drawn from a study of T cell responses to AZD1222 COVID-19 vaccine. Profiled with immunoSEQ multiplex PCR; TCRdb holds only in-frame clones, not every one. Of around 150,000 clones detected, roughly 94% appear once; the ten largest clones hold about 4.6%. V lost 2 bases and J 4 bases, leaving 9 bases between the germline ends. CDR3 size: 14 residues. CDR1 is MNHEY, CDR2 SVGEGT, per germline. The TCR sequence derives from an adult who received the AZD1222 COVID-19 vaccine. The sample consisted of peripheral blood, taken 28 days after the second AZD1222 dose. The chain joins TRBV6-2 or TRBV6-3 to TRBJ2-1; D remains ambiguous. The CDR3 spells CASSYRYPYNEQFF. CDR3 sequence (DNA): TGTGCCAGCAGTTACCGCTACCCTTACAATGAGCAGTTCTTC.